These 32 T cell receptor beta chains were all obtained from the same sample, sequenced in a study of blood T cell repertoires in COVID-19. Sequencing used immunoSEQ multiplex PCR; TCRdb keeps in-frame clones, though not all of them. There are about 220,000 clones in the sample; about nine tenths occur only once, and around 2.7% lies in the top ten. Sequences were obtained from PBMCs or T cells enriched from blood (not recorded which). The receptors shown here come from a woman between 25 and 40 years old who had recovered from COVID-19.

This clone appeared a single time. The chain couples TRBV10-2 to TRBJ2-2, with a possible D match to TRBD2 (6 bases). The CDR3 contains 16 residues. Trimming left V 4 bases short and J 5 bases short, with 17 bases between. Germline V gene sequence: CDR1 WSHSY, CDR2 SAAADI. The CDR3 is CASSGQTGDDTGELFF. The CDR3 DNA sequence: TGCGCCAGCAGTGGACAGACGGGGGATGATACCGGGGAGCTGTTTTTT.

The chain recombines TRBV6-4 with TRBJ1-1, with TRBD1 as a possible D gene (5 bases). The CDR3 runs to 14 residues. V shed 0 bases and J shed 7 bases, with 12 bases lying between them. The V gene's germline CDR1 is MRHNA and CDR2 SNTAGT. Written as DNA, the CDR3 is TGTGCCAGCAGTGACTCGAGAAGGGGTGGTGAAGCTTTCTTT. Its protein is CASSDSRRGGEAFF.

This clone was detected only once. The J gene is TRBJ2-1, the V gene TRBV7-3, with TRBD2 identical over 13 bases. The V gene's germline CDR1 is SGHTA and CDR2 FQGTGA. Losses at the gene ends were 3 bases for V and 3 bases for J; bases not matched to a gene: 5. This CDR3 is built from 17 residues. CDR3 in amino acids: CASSFRLAGGYYNEQFF. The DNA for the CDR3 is TGTGCCAGCAGCTTTCGACTAGCGGGGGGTTACTACAATGAGCAGTTCTTC.

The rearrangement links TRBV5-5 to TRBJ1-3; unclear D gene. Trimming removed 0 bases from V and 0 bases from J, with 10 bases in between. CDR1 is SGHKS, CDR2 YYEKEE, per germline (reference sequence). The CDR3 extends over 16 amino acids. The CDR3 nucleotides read TGTGCCAGCAGCTTGGATGGACTGAGCTCTGGAAACACCATATATTTT. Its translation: CASSLDGLSSGNTIYF.

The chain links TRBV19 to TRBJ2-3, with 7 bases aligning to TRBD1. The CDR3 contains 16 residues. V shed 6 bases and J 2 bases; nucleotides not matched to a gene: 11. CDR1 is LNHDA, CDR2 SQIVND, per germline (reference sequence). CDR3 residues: CASSRRRGRNTDTQYF. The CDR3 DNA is TGTGCCAGTAGCCGAAGAAGGGGGCGAAACACAGATACGCAGTATTTT.

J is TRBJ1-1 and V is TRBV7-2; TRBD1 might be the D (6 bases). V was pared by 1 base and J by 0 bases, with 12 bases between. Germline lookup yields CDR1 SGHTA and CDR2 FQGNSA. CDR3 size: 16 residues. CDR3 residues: CASSLGGGQVNTEAFF. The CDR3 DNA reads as TGTGCCAGCAGCTTAGGGGGGGGACAAGTGAACACTGAAGCTTTCTTT.

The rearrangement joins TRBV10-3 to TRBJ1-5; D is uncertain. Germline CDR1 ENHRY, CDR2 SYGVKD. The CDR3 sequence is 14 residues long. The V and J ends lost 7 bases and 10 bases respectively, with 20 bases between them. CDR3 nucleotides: TGTGCCATCACCAGAGACCCGGAGATCAGCCCCCAGCATTTT. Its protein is CAITRDPEISPQHF.

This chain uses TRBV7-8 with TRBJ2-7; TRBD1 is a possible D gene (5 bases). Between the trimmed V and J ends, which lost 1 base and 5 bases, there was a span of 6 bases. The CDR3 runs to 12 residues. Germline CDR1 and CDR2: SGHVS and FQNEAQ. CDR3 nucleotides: TGTGCCAGCAGCTTAGAAGGGGACGAGCAGTACTTC. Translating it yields CASSLEGDEQYF. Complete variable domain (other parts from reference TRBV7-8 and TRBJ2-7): GAGVSQSPRYKVAKRGQDVALRCDPISGHVSLFWYQQALGQGPEFLTYFQNEAQLDKSGLPSDRFFAERPEGSVSTLKIQRTQQEDSAVYLCASSLEGDEQYFGPGTRLTVT.

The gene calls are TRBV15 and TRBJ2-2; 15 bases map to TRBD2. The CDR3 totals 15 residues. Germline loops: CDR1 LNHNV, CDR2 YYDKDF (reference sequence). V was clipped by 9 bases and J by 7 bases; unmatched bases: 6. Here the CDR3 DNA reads TGTGCCACTACGGGACTAGCGGGGGGAGGCGGGGAGCTGTTTTTT. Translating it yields CATTGLAGGGGELFF.

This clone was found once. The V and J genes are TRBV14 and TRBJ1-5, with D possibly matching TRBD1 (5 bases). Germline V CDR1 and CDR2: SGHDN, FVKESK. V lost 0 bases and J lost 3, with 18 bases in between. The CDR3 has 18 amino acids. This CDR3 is CASSQEGGEGALNQPQHF. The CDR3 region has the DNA TGTGCCAGCAGCCAAGAAGGAGGGGAGGGAGCCCTCAATCAGCCCCAGCATTTT.

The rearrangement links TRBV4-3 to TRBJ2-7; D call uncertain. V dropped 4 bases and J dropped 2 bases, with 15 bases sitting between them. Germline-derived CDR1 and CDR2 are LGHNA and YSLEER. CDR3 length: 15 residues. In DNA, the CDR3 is TGCGCCAGCAGCCTGAGTCTAGGTGCCACCTACGAGCAGTACTTC. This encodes CASSLSLGATYEQYF.

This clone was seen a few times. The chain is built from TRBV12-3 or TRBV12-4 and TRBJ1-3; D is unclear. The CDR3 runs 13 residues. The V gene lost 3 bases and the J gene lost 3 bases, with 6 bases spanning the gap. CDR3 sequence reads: CASSFPSGNTIYF. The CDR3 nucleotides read TGTGCCAGCAGTTTTCCCAGTGGAAACACCATATATTTT.

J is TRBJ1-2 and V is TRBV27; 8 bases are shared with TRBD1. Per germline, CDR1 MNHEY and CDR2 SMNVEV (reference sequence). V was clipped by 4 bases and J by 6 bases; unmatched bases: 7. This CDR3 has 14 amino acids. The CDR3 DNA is TGTGCCAGCAGTTGGACAGGGAGGAGGGATGGCTACACCTTC. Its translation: CASSWTGRRDGYTF.

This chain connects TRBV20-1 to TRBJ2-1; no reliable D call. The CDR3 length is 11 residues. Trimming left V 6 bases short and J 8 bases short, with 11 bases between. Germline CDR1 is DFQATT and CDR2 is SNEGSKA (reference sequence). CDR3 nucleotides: TGCAGTGCCCCTTTGGGCTATGAGCAGTTCTTC. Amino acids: CSAPLGYEQFF.

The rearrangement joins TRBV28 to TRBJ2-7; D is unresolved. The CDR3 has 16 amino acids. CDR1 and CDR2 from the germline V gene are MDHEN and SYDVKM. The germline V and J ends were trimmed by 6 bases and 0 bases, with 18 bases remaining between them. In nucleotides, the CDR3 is TGTGCCAGCAGCTCCCTGACAACAAGAAGCTCCTACGAGCAGTACTTC. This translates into CASSSLTTRSSYEQYF. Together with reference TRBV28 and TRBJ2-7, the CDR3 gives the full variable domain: DVKVTQSSRYLVKRTGEKVFLECVQDMDHENMFWYRQDPGLGLRLIYFSYDVKMKEKGDIPEGYSVSREKKERFSLILESASTNQTSMYLCASSSLTTRSSYEQYFGPGTRLTVT.

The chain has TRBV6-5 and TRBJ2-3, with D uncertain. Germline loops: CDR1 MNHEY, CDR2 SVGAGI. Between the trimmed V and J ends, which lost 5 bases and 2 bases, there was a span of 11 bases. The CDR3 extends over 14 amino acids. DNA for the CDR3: TGTGCCAGCAGTCGACTCGGGTTCACAGATACGCAGTATTTT. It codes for CASSRLGFTDTQYF.

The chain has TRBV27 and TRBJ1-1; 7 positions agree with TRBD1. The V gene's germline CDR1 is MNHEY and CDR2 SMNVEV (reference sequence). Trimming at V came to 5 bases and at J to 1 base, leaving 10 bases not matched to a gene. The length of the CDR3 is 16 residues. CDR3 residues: CASSPTRGVGNTEAFF. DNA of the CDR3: TGTGCCAGCAGTCCGACCAGGGGGGTGGGGAACACTGAAGCTTTCTTT.

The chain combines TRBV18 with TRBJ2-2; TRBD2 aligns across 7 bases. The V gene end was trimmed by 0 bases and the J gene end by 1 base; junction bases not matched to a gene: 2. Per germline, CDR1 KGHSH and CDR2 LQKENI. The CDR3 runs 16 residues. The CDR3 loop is CASSPPGTMNTGELFF. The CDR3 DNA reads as TGTGCCAGCTCACCACCGGGGACTATGAACACCGGGGAGCTGTTTTTT.

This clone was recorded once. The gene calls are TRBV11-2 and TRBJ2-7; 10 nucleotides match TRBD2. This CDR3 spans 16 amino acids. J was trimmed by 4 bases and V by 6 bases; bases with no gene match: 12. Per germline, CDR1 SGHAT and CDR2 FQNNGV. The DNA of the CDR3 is TGTGCCAGCAGGGACCTCCTAGCGGGGGCTTCGTACGAGCAGTACTTC. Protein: CASRDLLAGASYEQYF.

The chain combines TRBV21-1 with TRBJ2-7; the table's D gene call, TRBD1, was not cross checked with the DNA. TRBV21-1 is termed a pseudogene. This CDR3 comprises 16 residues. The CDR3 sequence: CASSKPRDKITYEQYF. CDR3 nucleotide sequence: TGTGCCAGCAGCAAACCTCGCGACAAGATTACCTACGAGCAGTACTTC.

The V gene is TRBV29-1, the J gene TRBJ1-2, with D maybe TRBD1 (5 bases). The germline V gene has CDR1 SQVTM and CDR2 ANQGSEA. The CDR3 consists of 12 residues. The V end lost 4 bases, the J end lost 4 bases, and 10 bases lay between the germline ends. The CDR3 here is CSVGEQGYGYTF. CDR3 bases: TGCAGCGTTGGAGAGCAGGGCTATGGCTACACCTTC. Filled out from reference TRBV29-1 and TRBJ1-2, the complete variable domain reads SAVISQKPSRDICQRGTSLTIQCQVDSQVTMMFWYRQQPGQSLTLIATANQGSEATYESGFVIDKFPISRPNLTFSTLTVSNMSPEDSSIYLCSVGEQGYGYTFGSGTRLTVV.

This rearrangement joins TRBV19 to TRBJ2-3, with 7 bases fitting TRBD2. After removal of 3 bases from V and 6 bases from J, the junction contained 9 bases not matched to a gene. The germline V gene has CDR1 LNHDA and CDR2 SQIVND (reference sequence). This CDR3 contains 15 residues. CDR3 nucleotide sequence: TGTGCCAGTAGTATGACGGGAGCGGGGACTGATACGCAGTATTTT. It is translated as CASSMTGAGTDTQYF.

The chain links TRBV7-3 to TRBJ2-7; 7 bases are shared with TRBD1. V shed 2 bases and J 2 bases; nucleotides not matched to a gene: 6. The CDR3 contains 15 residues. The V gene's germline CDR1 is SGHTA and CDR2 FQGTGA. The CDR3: CASSLPTGPTYEQYF. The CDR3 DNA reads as TGTGCCAGCAGCTTACCGACAGGGCCGACCTACGAGCAGTACTTC. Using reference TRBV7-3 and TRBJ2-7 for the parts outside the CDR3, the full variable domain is GAGVSQTPSNKVTEKGKYVELRCDPISGHTALYWYRQSLGQGPEFLIYFQGTGAADDSGLPNDRFFAVRPEGSVSTLKIQRTERGDSAVYLCASSLPTGPTYEQYFGPGTRLTVT.

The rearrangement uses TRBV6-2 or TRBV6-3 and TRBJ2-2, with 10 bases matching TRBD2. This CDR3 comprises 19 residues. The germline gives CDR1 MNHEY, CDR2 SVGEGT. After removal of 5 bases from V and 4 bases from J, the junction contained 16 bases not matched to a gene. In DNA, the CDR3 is TGTGCCAGCAGTCCGACTAGCGGGCCCTTACCCCGGGGCACCGGGGAGCTGTTTTTT. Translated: CASSPTSGPLPRGTGELFF.

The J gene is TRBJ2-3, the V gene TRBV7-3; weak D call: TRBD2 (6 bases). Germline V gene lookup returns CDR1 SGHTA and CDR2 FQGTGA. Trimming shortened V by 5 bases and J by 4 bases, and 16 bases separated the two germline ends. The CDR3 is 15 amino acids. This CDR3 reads CASSPSGGGADTQYF. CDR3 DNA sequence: TGTGCCAGCAGCCCGAGTGGGGGAGGTGCAGATACGCAGTATTTT.

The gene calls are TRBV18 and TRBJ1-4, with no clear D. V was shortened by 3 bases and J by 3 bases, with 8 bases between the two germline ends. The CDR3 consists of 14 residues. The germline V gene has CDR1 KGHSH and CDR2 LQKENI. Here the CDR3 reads CASSPLQPNEKLFF. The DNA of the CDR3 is TGTGCCAGCTCACCTTTACAGCCTAATGAAAAACTGTTTTTT.

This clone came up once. CDR3 residues: CASSELAENTQYF. The CDR3 DNA is TGTGCCAGCTCAGAACTAGCGGAGAATACGCAGTATTTT. The genes are TRBV18 and TRBJ2-3; 8 bases align to TRBD2. The CDR3 extends over 13 amino acids. Losses at the gene ends were 5 bases for V and 7 bases for J; bases not matched to a gene: 5. Per germline, CDR1 KGHSH and CDR2 LQKENI. Full variable domain (outside the CDR3, taken from reference TRBV18 and TRBJ2-3): NAGVMQNPRHLVRRRGQEARLRCSPMKGHSHVYWYRQLPEEGLKFMVYLQKENIIDESGMPKERFSAEFPKEGPSILRIQQVVRGDSAAYFCASSELAENTQYFGPGTRLTVL.

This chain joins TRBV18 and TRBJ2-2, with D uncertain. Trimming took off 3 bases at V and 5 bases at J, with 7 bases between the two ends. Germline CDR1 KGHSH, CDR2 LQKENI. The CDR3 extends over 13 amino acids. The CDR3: CASSPRRTGELFF. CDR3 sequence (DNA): TGTGCCAGCTCACCCAGAAGAACCGGGGAGCTGTTTTTT.

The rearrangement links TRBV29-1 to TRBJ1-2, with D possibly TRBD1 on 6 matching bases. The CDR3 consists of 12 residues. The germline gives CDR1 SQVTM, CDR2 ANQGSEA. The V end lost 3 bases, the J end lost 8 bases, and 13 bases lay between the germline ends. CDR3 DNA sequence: TGCAGCGTTGAGATCGGGGGGCCAGGCTACACCTTC. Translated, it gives CSVEIGGPGYTF.

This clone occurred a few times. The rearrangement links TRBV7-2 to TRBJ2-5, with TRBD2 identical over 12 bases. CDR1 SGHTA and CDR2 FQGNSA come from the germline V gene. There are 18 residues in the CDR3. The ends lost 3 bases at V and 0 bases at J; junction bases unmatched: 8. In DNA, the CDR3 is TGTGCCAGCAGCTTCCCACTAGCGGGGGGACCTTACCAAGAGACCCAGTACTTC. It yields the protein CASSFPLAGGPYQETQYF. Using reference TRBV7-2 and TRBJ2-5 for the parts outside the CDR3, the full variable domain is GAGVSQSPSNKVTEKGKDVELRCDPISGHTALYWYRQSLGQGLEFLIYFQGNSAPDKSGLPSDRFSAERTGGSVSTLTIQRTQQEDSAVYLCASSFPLAGGPYQETQYFGPGTRLLVL.

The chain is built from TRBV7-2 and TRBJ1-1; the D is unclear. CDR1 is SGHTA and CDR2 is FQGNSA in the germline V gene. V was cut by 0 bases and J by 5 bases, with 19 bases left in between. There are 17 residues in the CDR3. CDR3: CASSLAWEGRERTEAFF. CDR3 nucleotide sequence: TGTGCCAGCAGCTTAGCGTGGGAGGGAAGAGAGCGGACTGAAGCTTTCTTT.

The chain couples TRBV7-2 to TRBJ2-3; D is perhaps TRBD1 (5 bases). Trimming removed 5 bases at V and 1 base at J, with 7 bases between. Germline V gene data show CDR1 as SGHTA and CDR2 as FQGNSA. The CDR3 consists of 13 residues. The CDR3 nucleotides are TGTGCCAGCAGCCCGACAGGCACAGATACGCAGTATTTT. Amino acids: CASSPTGTDTQYF.